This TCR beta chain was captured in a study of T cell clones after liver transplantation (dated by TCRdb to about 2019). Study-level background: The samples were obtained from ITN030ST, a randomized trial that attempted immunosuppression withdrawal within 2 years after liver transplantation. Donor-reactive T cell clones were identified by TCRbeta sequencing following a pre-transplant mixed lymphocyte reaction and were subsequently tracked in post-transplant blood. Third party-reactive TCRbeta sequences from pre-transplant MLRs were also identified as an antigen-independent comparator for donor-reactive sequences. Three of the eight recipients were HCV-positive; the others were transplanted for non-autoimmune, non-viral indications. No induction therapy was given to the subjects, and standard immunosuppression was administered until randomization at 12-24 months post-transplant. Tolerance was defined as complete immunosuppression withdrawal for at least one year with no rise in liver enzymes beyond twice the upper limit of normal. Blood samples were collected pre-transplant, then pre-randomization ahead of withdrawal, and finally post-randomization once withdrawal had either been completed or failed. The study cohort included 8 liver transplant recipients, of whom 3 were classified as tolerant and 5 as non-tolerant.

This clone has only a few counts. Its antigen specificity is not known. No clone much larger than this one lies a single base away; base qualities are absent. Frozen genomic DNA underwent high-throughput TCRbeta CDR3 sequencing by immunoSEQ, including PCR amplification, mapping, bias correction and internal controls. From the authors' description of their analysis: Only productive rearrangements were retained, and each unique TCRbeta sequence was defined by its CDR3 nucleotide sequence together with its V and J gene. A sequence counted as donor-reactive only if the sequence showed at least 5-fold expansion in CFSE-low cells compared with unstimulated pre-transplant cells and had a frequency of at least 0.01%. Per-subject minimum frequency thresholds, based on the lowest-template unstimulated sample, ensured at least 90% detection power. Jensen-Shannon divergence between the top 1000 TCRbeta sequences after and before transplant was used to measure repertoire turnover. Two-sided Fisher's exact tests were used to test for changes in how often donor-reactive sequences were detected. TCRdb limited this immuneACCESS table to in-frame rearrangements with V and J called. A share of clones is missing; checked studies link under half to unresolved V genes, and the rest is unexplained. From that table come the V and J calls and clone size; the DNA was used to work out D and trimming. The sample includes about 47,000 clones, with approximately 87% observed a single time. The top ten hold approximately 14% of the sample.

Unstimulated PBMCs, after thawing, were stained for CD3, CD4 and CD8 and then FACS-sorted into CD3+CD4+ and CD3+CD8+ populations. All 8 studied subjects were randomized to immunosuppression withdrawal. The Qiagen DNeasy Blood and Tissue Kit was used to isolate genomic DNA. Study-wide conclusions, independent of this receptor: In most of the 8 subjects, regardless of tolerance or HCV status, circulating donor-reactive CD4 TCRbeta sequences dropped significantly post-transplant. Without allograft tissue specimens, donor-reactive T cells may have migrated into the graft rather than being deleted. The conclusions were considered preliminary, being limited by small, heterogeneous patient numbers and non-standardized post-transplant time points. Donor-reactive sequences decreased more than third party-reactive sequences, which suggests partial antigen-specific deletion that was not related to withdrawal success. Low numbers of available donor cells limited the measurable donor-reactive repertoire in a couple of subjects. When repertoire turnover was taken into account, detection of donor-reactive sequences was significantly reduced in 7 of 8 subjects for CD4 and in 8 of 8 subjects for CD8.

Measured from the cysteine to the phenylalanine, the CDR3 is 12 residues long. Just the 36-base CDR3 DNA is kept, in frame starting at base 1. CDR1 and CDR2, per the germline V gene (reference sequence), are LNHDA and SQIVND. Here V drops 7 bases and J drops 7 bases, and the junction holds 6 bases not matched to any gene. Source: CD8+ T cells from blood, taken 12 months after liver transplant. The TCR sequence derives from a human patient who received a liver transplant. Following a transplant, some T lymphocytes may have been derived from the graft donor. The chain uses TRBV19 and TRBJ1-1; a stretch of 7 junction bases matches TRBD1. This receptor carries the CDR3 CASTPGGGEAFF. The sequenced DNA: TGTGCCAGTACCCCAGGGGGTGGTGAAGCTTTCTTT.